The 8 T cell receptor beta chains presented below share a single source sample, sequenced in a study of T cells in Graves' hyperthyroidism and ophthalmopathy. It was RNA transcripts that yielded the amplified TCR beta CDR3 regions. The HTBI set primed first-round TCR CDR3 RT-PCR. TCRdb processed the multiplex PCR reads anew with MiXCR; each CDR3 protein has one entry. This sample has 550,000 to 800,000 distinct CDR3 sequences, with around 17% found just once. Sequencing used blood. The source of these receptors is a man aged 18 to 30 with Graves' hyperthyroidism.

DNA of the CDR3: TGTGCCAGCAGTTCCCAGGGGATCTACGAGCAGTACTTC. As protein: CASSSQGIYEQYF. This chain uses TRBV6-2 or TRBV6-3 with TRBJ2-7; the D gene is possibly TRBD1 (6 bases). The CDR3 loop spans 13 amino acids. Per the germline V gene, CDR1 is MNHEY and CDR2 is SVGEGT. Trimming took 4 bases from V and 3 from J, leaving 10 bases between them.

There are a few counts of this clonotype. The junction differs from germline at one of its ends, possibly a read error. This rearrangement joins TRBV5-1 to TRBJ2-1; TRBD2 is a possible D gene (5 bases). This CDR3 is 15 amino acids long. The germline V gene encodes CDR1 SGHRS and CDR2 YFSETQ. The CDR3 sequence: CASSEGTPPYNEQSF. The CDR3, as DNA: TGCGCCAGCAGCGAGGGTACACCGCCCTACAATGAGCAGTCCTTC.

This clonotype has a single count. Being one base from a much bigger clone, this may be a read error. The chain is built from TRBV27 and TRBJ2-7; 12 nucleotides line up with TRBD1. The CDR3 length is 16 residues. Germline-derived CDR1 and CDR2 are MNHEY and SMNVEV (reference sequence). CDR3 protein: CASSSYRDRGLYEQHF. For the CDR3, the DNA is TGTGCCAGCAGTTCCTACCGGGACAGGGGGCTCTACGAGCAGCACTTC.

The chain combines TRBV12-3 or TRBV12-4 with TRBJ2-4; TRBD1 matches at 9 bases. The CDR3 runs to 15 residues. V lost 3 bases to trimming and J lost 3 bases; unmatched junction nucleotides: 3. DNA for the CDR3: TGTGCCAGCAGTTTTGGGACAGGGATCAAAAACATTCAGTACTTC. This translates into CASSFGTGIKNIQYF.

In its sample, this clonotype was seen many times. The chain employs TRBV28 and TRBJ2-4, with TRBD1 as a possible D gene (6 bases). Trimming stripped 6 bases from V and 2 bases from J, with 14 bases between. CDR1 is MDHEN and CDR2 is SYDVKM in the germline V gene. The CDR3 runs to 15 residues. This chain's CDR3 is CASRVGQFSKNIQYF. The CDR3 DNA follows: TGTGCCAGCAGGGTTGGACAGTTTTCCAAAAACATTCAGTACTTC. Based on the CDR3 plus reference TRBV28 and TRBJ2-4, the full variable domain is DVKVTQSSRYLVKRTGEKVFLECVQDMDHENMFWYRQDPGLGLRLIYFSYDVKMKEKGDIPEGYSVSREKKERFSLILESASTNQTSMYLCASRVGQFSKNIQYFGAGTRLSVL.

In this sample, this clonotype turned up a few times. The chain combines TRBV15 with TRBJ2-1, with a weak D call TRBD1 (7 bases). V was cut by 0 bases and J by 8 bases, with 17 bases left in between. The CDR3 runs 16 residues. Germline loops: CDR1 LNHNV, CDR2 YYDKDF (reference sequence). For the CDR3, the DNA is TGTGCCACCAGCAGAGACCCTCGACAGGGAGGCGATGAGCAGTTCTTC. Amino acids: CATSRDPRQGGDEQFF.

V and J are TRBV11-3 and TRBJ2-1; D uncertain. Between the trimmed V and J ends, which lost 8 bases and 3 bases, there was a span of 11 bases. This CDR3 spans 13 amino acids. Looked up from germline, CDR1 is SGHNT and CDR2 is YENEEA. This CDR3 is CASSMGFYNEQFF. CDR3 coding DNA: TGTGCCAGCTCGATGGGGTTCTACAATGAGCAGTTCTTC. The variable domain in full, with the rest retrieved from reference TRBV11-3 and TRBJ2-1, is EAGVVQSPRYKIIEKKQPVAFWCNPISGHNTLYWYLQNLGQGPELLIRYENEEAVDDSQLPKDRFSAERLKGVDSTLKIQPAELGDSAVYLCASSMGFYNEQFFGPGTRLTVL.

This clonotype occurred many times. V is TRBV2 and J is TRBJ1-5, with D possibly matching TRBD1 (6 bases). The CDR3 loop spans 15 amino acids. Trimming stripped 6 bases from V and 0 bases from J, with 12 bases between. CDR1 is SNHLY, CDR2 FYNNEI, per germline. As DNA, the CDR3 is TGTGCCAGCAGACGGGGGGGGCTTAGCAATCAGCCCCAGCATTTT. This encodes CASRRGGLSNQPQHF.